A selection of T cell receptor beta chains follows, all from one sample in a study of blood T cell repertoires in COVID-19. Sequencing used immunoSEQ multiplex PCR; TCRdb keeps in-frame clones, though not all of them. The sample lists some 30,000 clones; 91% were seen once. The sample taken for sequencing was peripheral blood. The receptors derive from a human donor with active COVID-19. The donor label of this sample is uncertain. Both conserved end residues are part of each CDR3. The order of the fields is clone size, D gene, CDR3 length, J gene, V gene, CDR3 DNA, CDR3 protein. A D gene is named only where the DNA matches it firmly. Not every row has a clone size; where given, it reads once, few, many or a size class.

abundance: -; d_gene: -; len: 15; j_gene: TRBJ2-5; v_gene: TRBV4-1; CDR3nt: TGCGCCAGCAGCTCAACCGGGGAACTCGTTGGGACCCAGTACTTC; CDR3aa: CASSSTGELVGTQYF
abundance: once; d_gene: TRBD1; len: 14; j_gene: TRBJ2-2; v_gene: TRBV3-1/TRBV3-2; CDR3nt: TGTGCCAGCGGGGACAGGGGGCGAACCGGGGAGCTGTTTTTT; CDR3aa: CASGDRGRTGELFF
abundance: -; d_gene: -; len: 14; j_gene: TRBJ1-3; v_gene: TRBV7-9; CDR3nt: TGTGCCAGCAGCTTAGCCGCAGGGGGAAACACCATATATTTT; CDR3aa: CASSLAAGGNTIYF
abundance: -; d_gene: TRBD2; len: 16; j_gene: TRBJ2-7; v_gene: TRBV7-6; CDR3nt: TGTGCCAGCAGCCTCCAAGGGGCTAGCGGAACCTACGAGCAGTACTTC; CDR3aa: CASSLQGASGTYEQYF
abundance: once; d_gene: -; len: 19; j_gene: TRBJ2-6; v_gene: TRBV7-7; CDR3nt: TGTGCCAGCAGCTTAGAGCTAGGCCCTGTTTTCGCTGGGGCCAACGTCCTGACTTTC; CDR3aa: CASSLELGPVFAGANVLTF
abundance: -; d_gene: -; len: 16; j_gene: TRBJ2-1; v_gene: TRBV19; CDR3nt: TGTGCCAGTAGTATCCTCCGACAGAGCTCCTACAATGAGCAGTTCTTC; CDR3aa: CASSILRQSSYNEQFF
abundance: -; d_gene: -; len: 13; j_gene: TRBJ1-2; v_gene: TRBV12-3/TRBV12-4; CDR3nt: TGTGCCAGCAGTTTCTTCGGAGCCCCGGGCTACACCTTC; CDR3aa: CASSFFGAPGYTF
abundance: -; d_gene: -; len: 15; j_gene: TRBJ1-3; v_gene: TRBV25-1; CDR3nt: TGTGCCAGCGGAGCGACTGTTTACTCTGGAAACACCATATATTTT; CDR3aa: CASGATVYSGNTIYF
abundance: -; d_gene: TRBD1; len: 15; j_gene: TRBJ2-7; v_gene: TRBV7-9; CDR3nt: TGTGCCAGCAGCCCCAGGACAGGGTTAACCTACGAGCAGTACTTC; CDR3aa: CASSPRTGLTYEQYF
abundance: -; d_gene: TRBD1; len: 15; j_gene: TRBJ2-5; v_gene: TRBV7-6; CDR3nt: TGTGCCAGCAGCCGTGCGGGACAGGGGGCCGAGACCCAGTACTTC; CDR3aa: CASSRAGQGAETQYF
abundance: once; d_gene: TRBD2; len: 16; j_gene: TRBJ2-5; v_gene: TRBV2; CDR3nt: TGTGCCGGGGGACTAGCGGGAACCCTCGCCCAAGAGACCCAGTACTTC; CDR3aa: CAGGLAGTLAQETQYF
abundance: -; d_gene: -; len: 14; j_gene: TRBJ2-2; v_gene: TRBV11-2; CDR3nt: TGTGCCAGCAGGAGAACAGGGAACACCGGGGAGCTGTTTTTT; CDR3aa: CASRRTGNTGELFF
abundance: -; d_gene: TRBD1; len: 14; j_gene: TRBJ2-5; v_gene: TRBV11-2; CDR3nt: TGTGCCAGCAGCCGAGGGGACAGGGTAGAGACCCAGTACTTC; CDR3aa: CASSRGDRVETQYF
abundance: -; d_gene: -; len: 11; j_gene: TRBJ1-2; v_gene: TRBV10-2; CDR3nt: TGCGCCAGCGGATCCCCGGGGGGCTACACCTTC; CDR3aa: CASGSPGGYTF
abundance: -; d_gene: -; len: 17; j_gene: TRBJ2-2; v_gene: TRBV4-2; CDR3nt: TGTGCCAGCAGCCAAGAGCGGCAAGGCGGTGAAGCCGGGGAGCTGTTTTTT; CDR3aa: CASSQERQGGEAGELFF
abundance: -; d_gene: -; len: 16; j_gene: TRBJ1-2; v_gene: TRBV5-5; CDR3nt: TGTGCCAGCAGCCCGATTGATGGCCCCTCGAACTATGGCTACACCTTC; CDR3aa: CASSPIDGPSNYGYTF
abundance: -; d_gene: -; len: 16; j_gene: TRBJ1-1; v_gene: TRBV6-6; CDR3nt: TGTGCCAGCAGTTCCCCCAGGGGCATGGGGGACACTGAAGCTTTCTTT; CDR3aa: CASSSPRGMGDTEAFF
abundance: -; d_gene: TRBD2; len: 19; j_gene: TRBJ2-7; v_gene: TRBV11-2; CDR3nt: TGTGCCAGCAGCTTAGCCTCGGGCTCCGGGGGGTTGAGCTCCTACGAGCAGTACTTC; CDR3aa: CASSLASGSGGLSSYEQYF
abundance: -; d_gene: TRBD2; len: 14; j_gene: TRBJ2-5; v_gene: TRBV6-5; CDR3nt: TGTGCCAGCAGTACACGGGGGGGGGTTGAGACCCAGTACTTC; CDR3aa: CASSTRGGVETQYF
abundance: -; d_gene: TRBD1; len: 15; j_gene: TRBJ1-2; v_gene: TRBV3-1/TRBV3-2; CDR3nt: TGTGCCAGCAGCCGAAGGGACAGGGGGCTGACTGGCTACACCTTC; CDR3aa: CASSRRDRGLTGYTF
abundance: -; d_gene: -; len: 14; j_gene: TRBJ1-2; v_gene: TRBV28; CDR3nt: TGTGCCAGCAGTTTAGGTCGGAGAATCTATGGCTACACCTTC; CDR3aa: CASSLGRRIYGYTF
abundance: -; d_gene: TRBD2; len: 15; j_gene: TRBJ2-7; v_gene: TRBV5-4; CDR3nt: TGTGCCAGCAGCTTGGAAAATAGCGGGATTAGCGAGCAGTACTTC; CDR3aa: CASSLENSGISEQYF
abundance: -; d_gene: -; len: 13; j_gene: TRBJ2-1; v_gene: TRBV5-1; CDR3nt: TGCGCCAGCAGCTTGGGACAGGTCAATGAGCAGTTCTTC; CDR3aa: CASSLGQVNEQFF
abundance: -; d_gene: -; len: 15; j_gene: TRBJ2-1; v_gene: TRBV2; CDR3nt: TGTGCCAGCAGCGTGGACTCGAGCTCCTACAATGAGCAGTTCTTC; CDR3aa: CASSVDSSSYNEQFF
abundance: -; d_gene: TRBD1; len: 21; j_gene: TRBJ2-7; v_gene: TRBV6-2/TRBV6-3; CDR3nt: TGTGCCAGCAGTACAATGACCGGGACAGGGCGAGCGGTTAACCCTGGGGGCGAGCAGTACTTC; CDR3aa: CASSTMTGTGRAVNPGGEQYF
abundance: -; d_gene: -; len: 15; j_gene: TRBJ2-5; v_gene: TRBV9; CDR3nt: TGTGCCAGCAGCGCACAGGGCGGGTTGTGGGAGACCCAGTACTTC; CDR3aa: CASSAQGGLWETQYF
abundance: -; d_gene: TRBD2; len: 17; j_gene: TRBJ2-6; v_gene: TRBV16; CDR3nt: TGTGCCAGCACCAAATGGGAGGGTGTGCCCGGGGCCAACGTCCTGACTTTC; CDR3aa: CASTKWEGVPGANVLTF
abundance: -; d_gene: TRBD1; len: 16; j_gene: TRBJ1-2; v_gene: TRBV6-5; CDR3nt: TGTGCCAGCAGTTACCCCCCCGACAGGGTCCACTATGGCTACACCTTC; CDR3aa: CASSYPPDRVHYGYTF
abundance: -; d_gene: TRBD1; len: 14; j_gene: TRBJ1-6; v_gene: TRBV18; CDR3nt: TGTGCCAGCTCATCGGCCACAGGGGGTTCACCCCTCCACTTT; CDR3aa: CASSSATGGSPLHF
abundance: -; d_gene: TRBD1; len: 18; j_gene: TRBJ1-1; v_gene: TRBV4-3; CDR3nt: TGCGCCAGCAGCCAAGATTGGTACGTGGACAGGGAGGGCACTGAAGCTTTCTTT; CDR3aa: CASSQDWYVDREGTEAFF
abundance: -; d_gene: -; len: 13; j_gene: TRBJ2-2; v_gene: TRBV11-2; CDR3nt: TGTGCCAGCAGCTTACTTGGCCCCGGGGAGCTGTTTTTT; CDR3aa: CASSLLGPGELFF
abundance: -; d_gene: TRBD2; len: 16; j_gene: TRBJ2-3; v_gene: TRBV9; CDR3nt: TGTGCCAGCAGCTCACGGACTAGCGGGAGGACAGATACGCAGTATTTT; CDR3aa: CASSSRTSGRTDTQYF
abundance: -; d_gene: TRBD2; len: 16; j_gene: TRBJ2-7; v_gene: TRBV9; CDR3nt: TGTGCCAGCAGCGTAGACCCCAGCGGGAGTAGGAACGAGCAGTACTTC; CDR3aa: CASSVDPSGSRNEQYF
abundance: once; d_gene: -; len: 16; j_gene: TRBJ2-7; v_gene: TRBV27; CDR3nt: TGTGCCAGCAGTCCTTCGACAGGATACCTATCCTACGAGCAGTACTTC; CDR3aa: CASSPSTGYLSYEQYF
abundance: once; d_gene: TRBD2; len: 16; j_gene: TRBJ2-7; v_gene: TRBV5-1; CDR3nt: TGCGCCAGCAGCTTTGCAAGCGGGGTGAGCTCCTACGAGCAGTACTTC; CDR3aa: CASSFASGVSSYEQYF
abundance: -; d_gene: TRBD1; len: 14; j_gene: TRBJ1-1; v_gene: TRBV10-1; CDR3nt: TGCGCCATTATAGTTAACAGGGGGAACACTGAAGCTTTCTTT; CDR3aa: CAIIVNRGNTEAFF
abundance: -; d_gene: -; len: 16; j_gene: TRBJ2-5; v_gene: TRBV7-3; CDR3nt: TGTGCCAGCACCCTCACCCGAGCCTCGCGCTGGGAGACCCAGTACTTC; CDR3aa: CASTLTRASRWETQYF
abundance: -; d_gene: -; len: 15; j_gene: TRBJ1-1; v_gene: TRBV19; CDR3nt: TGTGCCAGTAAGGACGTAGGGGCAGGGAACACTGAAGCTTTCTTT; CDR3aa: CASKDVGAGNTEAFF
abundance: -; d_gene: -; len: 15; j_gene: TRBJ2-3; v_gene: TRBV19; CDR3nt: TGTGCCAGTACTAACGGGGTCACTAGCACAGATACGCAGTATTTT; CDR3aa: CASTNGVTSTDTQYF
abundance: -; d_gene: TRBD2; len: 12; j_gene: TRBJ2-1; v_gene: TRBV29-1; CDR3nt: TGCAGCGTGGAGCGGGGACTCAATGAGCAGTTCTTC; CDR3aa: CSVERGLNEQFF
abundance: once; d_gene: TRBD2; len: 15; j_gene: TRBJ2-1; v_gene: TRBV3-1/TRBV3-2; CDR3nt: TGTGCCAGCAGCCACGGACTAGCGGGGGCCAATGAGCAGTTCTTC; CDR3aa: CASSHGLAGANEQFF
abundance: -; d_gene: -; len: 13; j_gene: TRBJ2-3; v_gene: TRBV3-1/TRBV3-2; CDR3nt: TGTGCCAGCAGCCAAGTCGCAGGAGGTACGCAGTATTTT; CDR3aa: CASSQVAGGTQYF
abundance: -; d_gene: -; len: 18; j_gene: TRBJ1-6; v_gene: TRBV14; CDR3nt: TGTGCCAGCAGCAAAAGTACGGTCCGCCGTCCCTATAATTCACCCCTCCACTTT; CDR3aa: CASSKSTVRRPYNSPLHF
abundance: -; d_gene: -; len: 13; j_gene: TRBJ2-7; v_gene: TRBV7-2; CDR3nt: TGTGCCAGCAGCTTAAAGGGAGTCTACGAGCAGTACTTC; CDR3aa: CASSLKGVYEQYF
abundance: -; d_gene: -; len: 12; j_gene: TRBJ2-5; v_gene: TRBV29-1; CDR3nt: TGCAGCGCCGGGGTTTCTCAAGAGACCCAGTACTTC; CDR3aa: CSAGVSQETQYF
abundance: -; d_gene: TRBD1; len: 13; j_gene: TRBJ1-2; v_gene: TRBV27; CDR3nt: TGTGCCAGCAGTCCACAGGGGTACTATGGCTACACCTTC; CDR3aa: CASSPQGYYGYTF
abundance: once; d_gene: TRBD2; len: 15; j_gene: TRBJ2-1; v_gene: TRBV19; CDR3nt: TGTGCCAGTAGTATAGTTAGCGGGTGGCATAATGAGCAGTTCTTC; CDR3aa: CASSIVSGWHNEQFF
abundance: -; d_gene: TRBD1; len: 14; j_gene: TRBJ1-2; v_gene: TRBV5-4; CDR3nt: TGTGCCAGCAGTGTTGGACAGGGAAACTATGGCTACACCTTC; CDR3aa: CASSVGQGNYGYTF
abundance: -; d_gene: TRBD2; len: 16; j_gene: TRBJ2-2; v_gene: TRBV18; CDR3nt: TGTGCCAGCTCACCGCCCAGCGGGGGAAACACCGGGGAGCTGTTTTTT; CDR3aa: CASSPPSGGNTGELFF
abundance: once; d_gene: -; len: 11; j_gene: TRBJ2-5; v_gene: TRBV28; CDR3nt: TGTGCCAGCAGTTCGCGAGAGACCCAGTACTTC; CDR3aa: CASSSRETQYF
abundance: few; d_gene: -; len: 16; j_gene: TRBJ2-7; v_gene: TRBV4-2; CDR3nt: TGTGCCAGCAGCCAAGCCGGGACACTGCCCTCCTACGAGCAGTACTTC; CDR3aa: CASSQAGTLPSYEQYF
abundance: -; d_gene: -; len: 17; j_gene: TRBJ2-1; v_gene: TRBV4-3; CDR3nt: TGCGCCAGCAGCCCCAGGCACGGAGCGGAGTCCTACAATGAGCAGTTCTTC; CDR3aa: CASSPRHGAESYNEQFF
abundance: -; d_gene: -; len: 14; j_gene: TRBJ1-2; v_gene: TRBV29-1; CDR3nt: TGCAGCGTTGAAGCCCGGAGCGGCAACTATGGCTACACCTTC; CDR3aa: CSVEARSGNYGYTF
abundance: -; d_gene: -; len: 17; j_gene: TRBJ2-7; v_gene: TRBV3-1/TRBV3-2; CDR3nt: TGTGCCAGCAGCCAAGGGCTGACGGGAGCTATAGTCTACGAGCAGTACTTC; CDR3aa: CASSQGLTGAIVYEQYF
abundance: -; d_gene: -; len: 13; j_gene: TRBJ2-7; v_gene: TRBV7-9; CDR3nt: TGTGCCAGCAGCAGCAGGACATTGTACGAGCAGTACTTC; CDR3aa: CASSSRTLYEQYF